A selection of T cell receptor delta chains follows, all from one sample in a study of gammadelta T cells in human blood. TCRdb repeated clone calling on the RT-PCR reads with CATT. The sample lists about 1,600 delta-chain clones; roughly 9.2% were seen once. Sequencing was carried out using non-Vgamma9Vdelta2 gamma-delta T cells from infant blood. Receptors originate from a human donor. Each CDR3 is given with its conserved first and last residue. Fields, in order: D gene, V gene, clone size, J gene, CDR3 DNA, CDR3 protein. A D gene is named only where the DNA matches it firmly. The size field is filled for only some rows; it gives once, few, many or a size class.

-	TRDV1	-	TRDJ1	TGTGCTCTTGGGAAAGGGGCTACCTCGGTACTGGAGTACACCGATAAACTCATCTTT	CALGKGATSVLEYTDKLIF
TRDD3	TRDV1	medium-sized	TRDJ1	TGTGCTCTTGGGGAAAAGCCACAGGGGGATACTTACACCGATAAACTCATCTTT	CALGEKPQGDTYTDKLIF
-	TRDV1	-	TRDJ1	TGTGCTCTTGGGGAACCGACCAATCTCATCCGGGTACCGTACACCGATAAACTCATCTTT	CALGEPTNLIRVPYTDKLIF
TRDD3	TRDV1	medium-sized	TRDJ2	TGTGCTCTTGGGGTCCAAACCCTTCCTAGGGGGATACGCACCCTATTGACAGCACAACTCTTCTTT	CALGVQTLPRGIRTLLTAQLFF
TRDD3	TRDV1	few	TRDJ1	TGTGCTCTTGGGGAAAAAAGGTCTCGTTGCACCCCTGGGGGCAAGTACACCGATAAACTCATCTTT	CALGEKRSRCTPGGKYTDKLIF
-	TRDV1	medium-sized	TRDJ1	TGTGCTCTTTTCCCTCCAAGGGGGGCCGATAAACTCATCTTT	CALFPPRGADKLIF
TRDD3	TRDV1	large	TRDJ1	TGTGCTCTTGGGGAACTCTCCCTCGTTACTGGGGGATACCATGGGTACACCGATAAACTCATCTTT	CALGELSLVTGGYHGYTDKLIF
-	TRDV1	-	TRDJ1	TGTGCTCTTGGGGAGCCCCGTAAGGGTCTTCCCTATCCGGGGGTCTACGATAAACTCATCTTT	CALGEPRKGLPYPGVYDKLIF
-	TRDV1	medium-sized	TRDJ3	TGTGCTCTTGGGGAAGGTGGCCGCCTTCCCCGGATCTCCTGGGACACCCGACAGATGTTTTTC	CALGEGGRLPRISWDTRQMFF
TRDD3	TRDV1	medium-sized	TRDJ3	TGTGCTCTTGGGTTCCGAACTGGGGGATCAGGCTCCTGGGACACCCGACAGATGTTTTTC	CALGFRTGGSGSWDTRQMFF
TRDD3	TRDV1	-	TRDJ1	TGTGCTCTTGGGGAAGGTGACCCCTACGGGATGGGGGATGAGGATAAACTCATCTTT	CALGEGDPYGMGDEDKLIF
TRDD3	TRDV1	medium-sized	TRDJ1	TGTGCTCTTGGGCGTCCAATTACTGGGGGATACAAGGGGTACACCGATAAACTCATCTTT	CALGRPITGGYKGYTDKLIF
TRDD3	TRDV1	large	TRDJ1	TGTGCTCTTGGGGATTATTCCCCATTAACTGGGGATGGGGGACTCATCTTT	CALGDYSPLTGDGGLIF
TRDD3	TRDV3	-	TRDJ1	TGTGCCTCCAAGGAACTGGGGGTCTTGTACACCGATAAACTCATCTTT	CASKELGVLYTDKLIF
TRDD3	TRDV1	medium-sized	TRDJ2	TGTGCTCTTGGGGTCTCGCCTACTCCCACGTCCCACCGGGGGATACAGAGCGGAGCTTTGACAGCACAACTCTTCTTT	CALGVSPTPTSHRGIQSGALTAQLFF
-	TRDV1	medium-sized	TRDJ1	TGTGCTCTTGGGGAAAACAGTCCTACATTTCTGGGGGACACCGATAAACTCATCTTT	CALGENSPTFLGDTDKLIF
TRDD3	TRDV1	medium-sized	TRDJ1	TGTGCTCTTGGGGAGCGTCACTGGGGGATACAGCCCGATAAACTCATCTTT	CALGERHWGIQPDKLIF
-	TRDV2	once	TRDJ1	TGTGCCTGTGACTCCTCTCAGCGGACCGATAAACTCATCTTT	CACDSSQRTDKLIF
TRDD3	TRDV1	-	TRDJ1	TGTGCTCTTGGGGAACTGTCCGCGGCTTACTGGGGGACTAAGGACTACACCGATAAACTCATCTTT	CALGELSAAYWGTKDYTDKLIF
TRDD3	TRDV1	few	TRDJ1	TGTGCTCTTGGGGGGCGAACATGGCCGGTACTGGGGGATACAAGGCTTTCCACCGATAAACTCATCTTT	CALGGRTWPVLGDTRLSTDKLIF
TRDD3	TRAV38-2/DV8	large	TRDJ1	TGTGCTTATAGGAGCGCGCGTCCTCCTATAGTCTCTGGGGGTAAGAACACCGATAAACTCATCTTT	CAYRSARPPIVSGGKNTDKLIF
-	TRDV1	medium-sized	TRDJ1	TGTGCTCTTGGGGAACTCTTAGCCCCGGACTCAAAGTACACCGATAAACTCATCTTT	CALGELLAPDSKYTDKLIF
TRDD3	TRDV1	large	TRDJ1	TGTGCTCTTGGGGAAGAGATGGGGGATAGAGACACCGATAAACTCATCTTT	CALGEEMGDRDTDKLIF
TRDD3	TRDV1	medium-sized	TRDJ1	TGTGCTCTTGGGAACCCACATTCCCATCGAGGCCCCGCACGTACTGGGGGATCCTCGATGGAACTCATCTTT	CALGNPHSHRGPARTGGSSMELIF
-	TRDV1	medium-sized	TRDJ1	TGTGCTCTTGGGGATCCGGCCTTCCGGGGATATGGAGCCCACACCGATAAACTCATCTTT	CALGDPAFRGYGAHTDKLIF
TRDD3	TRDV1	medium-sized	TRDJ1	TGTGCTCTTGGGGAACTAAGGCCTTCCTATACCCCGGGGGATACGGGGGCCGATAAACTCATCTTT	CALGELRPSYTPGDTGADKLIF
TRDD3	TRDV1	medium-sized	TRDJ1	TGTGCTCTTGGGGAACTCCTTCGTGACCAACTACTGGGGGATACCGAGAAGTACACCGATAAACTCATCTTT	CALGELLRDQLLGDTEKYTDKLIF
TRDD3	TRAV29/DV5	medium-sized	TRDJ1	TGTGCAGCAATGGGTACATCGGGGGATAGTGAGGGTAAACTCATCTTT	CAAMGTSGDSEGKLIF
-	TRDV2	large	TRDJ1	TGTGCCTGTGACGAAGCGGACTCCACCGATAAACTCATCTTT	CACDEADSTDKLIF
TRDD3	TRDV1	medium-sized	TRDJ1	TGTGCTCTTGGCCACTTTTTGATCCCCTATCCGGGGGATGGCTCCGATAAACTCATCTTT	CALGHFLIPYPGDGSDKLIF
TRDD3	TRDV1	-	TRDJ1	TGTGCTCTTGGGGAACTAGCGATAACTGGGGGATCCAATAAACTCATCTTT	CALGELAITGGSNKLIF
TRDD3	TRDV1	-	TRDJ1	TGTGCTCTTGGGGAATTGAGCCTCTACTGGGGGATACGGGTCGATAAACTCATCTTT	CALGELSLYWGIRVDKLIF
TRDD3	TRDV1	medium-sized	TRDJ1	TGTGCTCTTGGGGACCCACGACTGGGGGATACATTTTATAAACTCATCTTT	CALGDPRLGDTFYKLIF
-	TRDV1	-	TRDJ1	TGTGCTCTTGGGGACCTTAACTTCCTTCCTCTCTTTCCTGGGGAGGCGAACACCGATAAACTCATCTTT	CALGDLNFLPLFPGEANTDKLIF
TRDD3	TRDV1	-	TRDJ1	TGTGCTCTTGGGGAACGAAAAACTCCCCGGGGTGGGGGATATCGCTCAGGGTCTACCGATAAACTCATCTTT	CALGERKTPRGGGYRSGSTDKLIF
TRDD2	TRDV1	large	TRDJ1	TGTGCTCTTGGGGATGATTCCTACAAGGACGATAAACTCATCTTT	CALGDDSYKDDKLIF
TRDD3	TRDV1	medium-sized	TRDJ1	TGTGCTCTTGGCCCTAAAGTACCTACGTTCTCTCTGGGGGATACTGTTGCCCACCGTACCGATAAACTCATCTTT	CALGPKVPTFSLGDTVAHRTDKLIF
TRDD3	TRDV1	medium-sized	TRDJ1	TGTGCTCTTGGGGAACTTGGAGCGCAGGGGGATACGCTACGTGGCGATAAACTCATCTTT	CALGELGAQGDTLRGDKLIF
-	TRDV1	few	TRDJ1	TGTGCTCTTGGGAGACCCCGCCAGACCGATAAACTCATCTTT	CALGRPRQTDKLIF
-	TRAV29/DV5	-	TRDJ1	TGTGCAGCAAGCGCGTTGCTTCCTACGTGGGGGACCCCACCGTACACCGATAAACTCATCTTT	CAASALLPTWGTPPYTDKLIF
TRDD3	TRDV1	few	TRDJ1	TGTGCTCTTGGGGAACCTACGTTCCTACGATTTACTGGGGGATACTCGGCCGATAAACTCATCTTT	CALGEPTFLRFTGGYSADKLIF
TRDD2	TRDV3	large	TRDJ1	TGTGCCTTCCTCCTTCCTACGGTGGTAGGCGACACCGATAAACTCATCTTT	CAFLLPTVVGDTDKLIF
TRDD3	TRDV1	-	TRDJ1	TGTGCTCTTGGGGACCGAAGGCCTTCCTACGCCTGGGGGATACGGGGGACTTACACCGATAAACTCATCTTT	CALGDRRPSYAWGIRGTYTDKLIF
-	TRDV1	few	TRDJ1	TGTGCTCTTGGGGAACTCCCCCTACCTGCATACGGTCCCGATAAACTCATCTTT	CALGELPLPAYGPDKLIF
-	TRDV1	few	TRDJ3	TGTGCTCTTGGGGAACTAGGCCTTCCTAACAGCTGGGGATACTCCTGGGACACCCGACAGATGTTTTTC	CALGELGLPNSWGYSWDTRQMFF
TRDD3	TRDV1	medium-sized	TRDJ1	TGTGCTCTTCAACACCCAGATCTACTGGGGGATACCTCCGATAAACTCATCTTT	CALQHPDLLGDTSDKLIF
-	TRDV1	medium-sized	TRDJ1	TGTGCTCTTGGGGAACTAATCTACATTAAGTACGAAGGGCAACTCATCTTT	CALGELIYIKYEGQLIF
TRDD3	TRAV38-2/DV8	large	TRDJ1	TGTGCTTATAGGAGCGCGCTTTTCCACTGGGGGACCATCAAACTCATCTTT	CAYRSALFHWGTIKLIF